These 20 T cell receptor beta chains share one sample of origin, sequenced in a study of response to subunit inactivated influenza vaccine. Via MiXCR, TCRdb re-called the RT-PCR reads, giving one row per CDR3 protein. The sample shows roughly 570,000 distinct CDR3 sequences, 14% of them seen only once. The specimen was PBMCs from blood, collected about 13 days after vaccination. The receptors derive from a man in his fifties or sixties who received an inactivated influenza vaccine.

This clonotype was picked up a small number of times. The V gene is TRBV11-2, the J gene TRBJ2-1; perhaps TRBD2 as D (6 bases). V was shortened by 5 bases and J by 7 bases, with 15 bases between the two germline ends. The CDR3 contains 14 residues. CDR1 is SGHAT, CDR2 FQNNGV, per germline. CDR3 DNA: TGTGCCAGCAGCCCGATGGAGGGCCTGAATGAGCAGTTCTTC. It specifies CASSPMEGLNEQFF.

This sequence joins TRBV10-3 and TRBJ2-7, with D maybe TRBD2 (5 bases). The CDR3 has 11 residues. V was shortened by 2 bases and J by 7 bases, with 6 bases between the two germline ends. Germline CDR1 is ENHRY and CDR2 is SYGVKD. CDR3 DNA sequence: TGTGCCATCAGTGAGACTAGGGAGCAGTACTTC. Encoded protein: CAISETREQYF.

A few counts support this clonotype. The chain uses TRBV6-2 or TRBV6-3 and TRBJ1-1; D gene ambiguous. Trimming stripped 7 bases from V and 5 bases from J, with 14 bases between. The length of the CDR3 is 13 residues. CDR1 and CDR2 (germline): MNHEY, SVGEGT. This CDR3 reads CASTPWSWTEAFF. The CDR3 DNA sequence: TGTGCCAGCACCCCATGGAGTTGGACTGAAGCTTTCTTT.

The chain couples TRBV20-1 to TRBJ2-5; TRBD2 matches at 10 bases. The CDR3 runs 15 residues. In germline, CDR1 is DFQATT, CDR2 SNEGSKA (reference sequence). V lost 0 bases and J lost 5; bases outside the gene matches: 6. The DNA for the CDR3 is TGCAGTGCTAGAGATGGGGCTAGCGGGAGTGAGACCCAGTACTTC. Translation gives CSARDGASGSETQYF.

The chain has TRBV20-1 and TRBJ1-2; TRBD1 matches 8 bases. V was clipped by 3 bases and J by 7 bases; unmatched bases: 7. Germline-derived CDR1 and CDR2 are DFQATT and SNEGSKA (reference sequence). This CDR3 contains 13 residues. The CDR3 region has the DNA TGCAGTGCTAGCCCCCAGGGGGCGGTTGGCTACACCTTC. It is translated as CSASPQGAVGYTF.

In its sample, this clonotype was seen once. The CDR3 loop is CASSEGQSETQYF. The CDR3 DNA reads TGCGCCAGCAGCGAGGGACAGTCGGAGACCCAGTACTTC. This chain connects TRBV5-1 to TRBJ2-5; the match to TRBD1 covers 7 bases. The CDR3 length is 13 residues. The ends lost 4 bases at V and 5 bases at J; junction bases unmatched: 5. CDR1 is SGHRS, CDR2 YFSETQ, per germline.

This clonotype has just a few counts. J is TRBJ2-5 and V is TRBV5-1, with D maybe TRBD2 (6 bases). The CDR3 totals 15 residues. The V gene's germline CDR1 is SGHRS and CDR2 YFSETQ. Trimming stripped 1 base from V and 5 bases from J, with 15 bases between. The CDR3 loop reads CASSLSGAGGETQYF. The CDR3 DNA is TGCGCCAGCAGCTTGTCCGGGGCTGGAGGGGAGACCCAGTACTTC. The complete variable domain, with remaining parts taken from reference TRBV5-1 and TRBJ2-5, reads KAGVTQTPRYLIKTRGQQVTLSCSPISGHRSVSWYQQTPGQGLQFLFEYFSETQRNKGNFPGRFSGRQFSNSRSEMNVSTLELGDSALYLCASSLSGAGGETQYFGPGTRLLVL.

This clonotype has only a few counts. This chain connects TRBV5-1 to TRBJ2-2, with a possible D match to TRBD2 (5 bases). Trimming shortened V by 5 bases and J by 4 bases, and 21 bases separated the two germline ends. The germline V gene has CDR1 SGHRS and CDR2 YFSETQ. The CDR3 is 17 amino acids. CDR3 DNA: TGCGCCAGCAGACGAAATGTATTAGGACTGTTCACCGGGGAGCTGTTTTTT. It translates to CASRRNVLGLFTGELFF.

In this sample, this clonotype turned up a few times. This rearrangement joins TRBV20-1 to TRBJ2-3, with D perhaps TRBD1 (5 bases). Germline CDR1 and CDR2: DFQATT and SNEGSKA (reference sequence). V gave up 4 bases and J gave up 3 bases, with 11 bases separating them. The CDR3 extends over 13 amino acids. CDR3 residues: CSATKDRTDTQYF. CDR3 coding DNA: TGCAGTGCTACCAAAGACAGAACAGATACGCAGTATTTT.

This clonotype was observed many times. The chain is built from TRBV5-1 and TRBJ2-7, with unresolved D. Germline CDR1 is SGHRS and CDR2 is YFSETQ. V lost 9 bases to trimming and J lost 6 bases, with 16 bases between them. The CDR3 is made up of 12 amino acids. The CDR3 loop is CAISPRLSEQYF. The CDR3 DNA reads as TGCGCCATCTCGCCCCGCCTCTCCGAGCAGTACTTC.

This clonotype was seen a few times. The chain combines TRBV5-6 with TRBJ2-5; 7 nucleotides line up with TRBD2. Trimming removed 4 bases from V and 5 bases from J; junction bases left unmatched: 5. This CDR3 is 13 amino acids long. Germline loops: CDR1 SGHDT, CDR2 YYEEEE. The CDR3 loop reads CASSSGTTETQYF. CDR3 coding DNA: TGTGCCAGCAGCAGTGGGACTACGGAGACCCAGTACTTC.

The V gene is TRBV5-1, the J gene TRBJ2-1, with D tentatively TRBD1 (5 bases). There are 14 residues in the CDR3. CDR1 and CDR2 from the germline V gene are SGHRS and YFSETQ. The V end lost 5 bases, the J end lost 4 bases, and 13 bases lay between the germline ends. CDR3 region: CASRQEPNYNEQFF. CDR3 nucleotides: TGCGCCAGCAGACAGGAGCCAAATTACAATGAGCAGTTCTTC.

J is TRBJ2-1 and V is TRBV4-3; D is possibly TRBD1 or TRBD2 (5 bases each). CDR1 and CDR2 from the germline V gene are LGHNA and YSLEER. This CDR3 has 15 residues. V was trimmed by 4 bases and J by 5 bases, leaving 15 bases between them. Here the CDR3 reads CASSLSLPGHNEQFF. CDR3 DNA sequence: TGCGCCAGCAGCCTCTCATTACCGGGGCACAATGAGCAGTTCTTC.

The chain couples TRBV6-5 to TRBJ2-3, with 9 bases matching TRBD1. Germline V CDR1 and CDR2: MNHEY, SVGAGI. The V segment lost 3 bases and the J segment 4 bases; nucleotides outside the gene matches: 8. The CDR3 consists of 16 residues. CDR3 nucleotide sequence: TGTGCCAGCAGTTATTCCGGGACAGGGATCCCAGATACGCAGTATTTT. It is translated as CASSYSGTGIPDTQYF.

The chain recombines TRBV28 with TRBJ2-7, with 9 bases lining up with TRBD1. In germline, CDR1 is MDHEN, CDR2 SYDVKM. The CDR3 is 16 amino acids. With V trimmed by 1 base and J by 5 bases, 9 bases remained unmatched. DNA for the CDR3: TGTGCCAGCAGTTTATCCCCCGGGACAGGGTCGGACGAGCAGTACTTC. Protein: CASSLSPGTGSDEQYF.

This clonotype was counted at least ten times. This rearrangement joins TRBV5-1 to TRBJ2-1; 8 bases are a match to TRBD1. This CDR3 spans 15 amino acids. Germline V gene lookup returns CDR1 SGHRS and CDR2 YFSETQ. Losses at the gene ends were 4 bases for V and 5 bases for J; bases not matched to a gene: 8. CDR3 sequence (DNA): TGCGCCAGCAGCACGCCTTCGACAGGGGACAATGAGCAGTTCTTC. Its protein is CASSTPSTGDNEQFF. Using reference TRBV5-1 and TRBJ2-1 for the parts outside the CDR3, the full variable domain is KAGVTQTPRYLIKTRGQQVTLSCSPISGHRSVSWYQQTPGQGLQFLFEYFSETQRNKGNFPGRFSGRQFSNSRSEMNVSTLELGDSALYLCASSTPSTGDNEQFFGPGTRLTVL.

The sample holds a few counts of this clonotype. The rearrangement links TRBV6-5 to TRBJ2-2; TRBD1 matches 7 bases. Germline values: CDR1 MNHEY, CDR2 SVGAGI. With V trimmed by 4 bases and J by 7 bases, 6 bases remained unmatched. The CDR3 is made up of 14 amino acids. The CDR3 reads CASSLDRAIGELFF. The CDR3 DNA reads TGTGCCAGCAGTTTAGACAGGGCGATCGGGGAGCTGTTTTTT.

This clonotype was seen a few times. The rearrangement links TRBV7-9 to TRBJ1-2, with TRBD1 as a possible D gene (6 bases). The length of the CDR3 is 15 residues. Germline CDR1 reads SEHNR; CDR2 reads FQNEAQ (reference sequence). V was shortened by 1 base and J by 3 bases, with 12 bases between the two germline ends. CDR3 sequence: CASSLGLGADYGYTF. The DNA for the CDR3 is TGTGCCAGCAGCTTAGGACTGGGGGCAGACTATGGCTACACCTTC.

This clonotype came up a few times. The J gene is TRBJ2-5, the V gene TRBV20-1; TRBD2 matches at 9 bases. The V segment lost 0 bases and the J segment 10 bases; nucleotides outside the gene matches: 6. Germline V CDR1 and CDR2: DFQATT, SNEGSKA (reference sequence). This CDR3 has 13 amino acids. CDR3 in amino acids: CSARDGTSYGQYF. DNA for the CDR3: TGCAGTGCTAGAGATGGGACTAGCTACGGCCAGTACTTC.

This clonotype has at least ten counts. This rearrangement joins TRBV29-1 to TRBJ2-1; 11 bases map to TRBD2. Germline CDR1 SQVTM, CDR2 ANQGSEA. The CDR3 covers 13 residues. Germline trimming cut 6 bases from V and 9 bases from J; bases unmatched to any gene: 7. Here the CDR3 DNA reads TGCAGCGTCAAACTAGCGGGAGTTCGTGAGCAGTTCTTC. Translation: CSVKLAGVREQFF.